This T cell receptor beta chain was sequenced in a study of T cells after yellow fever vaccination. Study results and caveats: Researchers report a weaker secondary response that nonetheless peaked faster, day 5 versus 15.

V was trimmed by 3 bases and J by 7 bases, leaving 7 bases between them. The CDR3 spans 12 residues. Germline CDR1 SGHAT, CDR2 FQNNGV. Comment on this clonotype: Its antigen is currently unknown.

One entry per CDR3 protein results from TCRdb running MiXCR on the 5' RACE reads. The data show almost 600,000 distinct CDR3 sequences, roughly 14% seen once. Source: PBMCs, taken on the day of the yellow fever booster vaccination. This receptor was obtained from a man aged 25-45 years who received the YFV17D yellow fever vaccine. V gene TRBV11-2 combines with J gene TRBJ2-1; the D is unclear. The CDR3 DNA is TGTGCCAGCAGCTTCACTAAAAATGAGCAGTTCTTC. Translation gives CASSFTKNEQFF.